The subject of this entry is one T cell receptor (beta chain). Antigen: not known. The data are from a study of cytomegalovirus exposure and HLA in healthy donors. Whole-study results and caveats: Several V segments, TRBV6-2 and TRBV6-3 among them, could not be told apart and were dropped. There were reportedly fewer N-insertions in an Asian-associated ancestry cluster than the roughly 670-donor mean, in a later analysis. Cytomegalovirus association was listed for about 170 TCR beta chains.

The CDR3 runs 16 residues. Germline assignment: CDR1 SGHRS and CDR2 YFSETQ. J lost 8 bases, V lost 3 bases, and 13 bases had no gene match. With 60 Vbeta and 13 Jbeta primers, the PCR was carried out. Clones were read by immunoSEQ multiplex PCR, and TCRdb kept only the in-frame ones, dropping some. The sample holds 200,000 to 250,000 clones. This TCR derives from a woman aged 25 to 39 in good health and CMV-seropositive. The sequencing sample was made of PBMCs. The chain uses TRBV5-1 and TRBJ2-1, with 8 bases that match TRBD2. Here the CDR3 reads CASSSLLAGMLDEQFF. The CDR3 bases are TGCGCCAGCAGCTCCCTCTTAGCGGGAATGTTAGATGAGCAGTTCTTC.